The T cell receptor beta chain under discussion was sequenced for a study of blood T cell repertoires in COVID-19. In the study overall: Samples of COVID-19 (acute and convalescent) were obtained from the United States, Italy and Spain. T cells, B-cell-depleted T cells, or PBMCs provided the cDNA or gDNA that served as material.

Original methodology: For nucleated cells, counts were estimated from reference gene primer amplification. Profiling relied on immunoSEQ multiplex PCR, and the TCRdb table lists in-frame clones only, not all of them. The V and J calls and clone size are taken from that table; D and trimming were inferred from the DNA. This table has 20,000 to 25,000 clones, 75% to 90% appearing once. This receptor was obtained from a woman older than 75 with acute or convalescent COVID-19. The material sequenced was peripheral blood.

The CDR3 reads CASWGQREAFF. The CDR3 bases are TGTGCCAGTTGGGGACAGCGTGAAGCTTTCTTT. The chain couples TRBV19 to TRBJ1-1; 7 positions agree with TRBD1. J gave up 7 bases and V 8 bases, and 4 bases lay outside the gene matches. This CDR3 contains 11 residues. The germline V gene has CDR1 LNHDA and CDR2 SQIVND (reference sequence). Combining the CDR3 with reference TRBV19 and TRBJ1-1 gives the whole variable domain DGGITQSPKYLFRKEGQNVTLSCEQNLNHDAMYWYRQDPGQGLRLIYYSQIVNDFQKGDIAEGYSVSREKKESFPLTVTSAQKNPTAFYLCASWGQREAFFGQGTRLTVV.